This TCR beta chain was retrieved from a study of CDR3 diversity in severe acne. This clonotype is medium-sized by share. After removal of 6 bases from V and 7 bases from J, the junction contained 14 bases not matched to a gene. The length of the CDR3 is 14 residues. Germline V lookup: CDR1 DFQATT, CDR2 SNEGSKA (reference sequence). TCRdb fed the PCR reads into MiXCR, producing one record per CDR3 protein. The sample holds about 85,000 distinct CDR3 sequences, over 45% seen once. This chain connects TRBV20-1 to TRBJ1-1; 7 bases align to TRBD1. Sequenced sample: blood. The receptor's source is a male donor in good health, serving as a control. The CDR3 bases are TGCAGTGCCGCCGTTGGGGCAGGGGGACTTGAAGCTTTCTTT. It encodes CSAAVGAGGLEAFF.